This entry concerns a single T cell receptor beta chain. Its specificity is not known. The germline V gene encodes CDR1 MGHRA and CDR2 YSYEKL. Trimming took off 4 bases at V and 5 bases at J, with 23 bases between the two ends. The CDR3 has 17 amino acids. TCRdb's copy holds only in-frame clones and misses some; the assay was immunoSEQ multiplex PCR. The repertoire holds roughly 140,000 clones, about 93% seen once, with around 4.7% in the top ten. The data were obtained in a study of T cell responses to AZD1222 COVID-19 vaccine. Study context: Researchers grouped second doses given at about 4 or about 12 weeks into one pool.

Study-wide results and caveats: Researchers took repertoire samples only after the peak T cell response had come. There were vaccine-associated CD4 TCRs across spike, dominant at 160-218 and 743-854. Among the donors, most were white British and more were female, and clonal diversity was possibly underestimated.

The sample here was peripheral blood, taken on day 0 of AZD1222 vaccination. This TCR came from an adult in good health. V usage is TRBV4-1 and J usage is TRBJ1-1; no firm D call. The CDR3 loop reads CASSPQGVHAGRTEAFF. As DNA, the CDR3 is TGCGCCAGCAGCCCGCAAGGAGTGCATGCGGGGAGGACTGAAGCTTTCTTT.